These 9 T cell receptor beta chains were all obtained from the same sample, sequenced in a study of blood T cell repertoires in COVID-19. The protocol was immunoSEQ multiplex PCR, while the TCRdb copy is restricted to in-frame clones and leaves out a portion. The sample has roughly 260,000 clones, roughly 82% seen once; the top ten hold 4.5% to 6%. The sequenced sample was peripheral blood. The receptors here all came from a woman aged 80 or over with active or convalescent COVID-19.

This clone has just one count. The CDR3 DNA sequence: TGTGCCAGCAGTTTATCATGGGCGAGTTCACCCCTCCACTTT. Encoded protein: CASSLSWASSPLHF. The chain has TRBV27 and TRBJ1-6; D remains unclear. This CDR3 comprises 14 residues. Germline CDR1 is MNHEY and CDR2 is SMNVEV (reference sequence). V dropped 0 bases and J dropped 9 bases, with 9 bases sitting between them.

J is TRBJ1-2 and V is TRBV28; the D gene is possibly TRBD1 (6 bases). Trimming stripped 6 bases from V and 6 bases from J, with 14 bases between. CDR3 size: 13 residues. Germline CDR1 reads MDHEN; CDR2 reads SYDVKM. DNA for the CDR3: TGTGCCAGCAGCATCGGGCCAGGGGATGGCTACACCTTC. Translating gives CASSIGPGDGYTF.

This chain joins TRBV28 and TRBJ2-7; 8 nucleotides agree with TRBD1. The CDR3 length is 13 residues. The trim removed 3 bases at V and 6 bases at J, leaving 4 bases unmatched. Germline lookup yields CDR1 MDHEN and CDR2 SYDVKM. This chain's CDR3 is CASSFLRGPEQYF. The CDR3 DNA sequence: TGTGCCAGCAGTTTTCTCAGGGGGCCCGAGCAGTACTTC. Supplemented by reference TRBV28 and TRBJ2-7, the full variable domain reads DVKVTQSSRYLVKRTGEKVFLECVQDMDHENMFWYRQDPGLGLRLIYFSYDVKMKEKGDIPEGYSVSREKKERFSLILESASTNQTSMYLCASSFLRGPEQYFGPGTRLTVT.

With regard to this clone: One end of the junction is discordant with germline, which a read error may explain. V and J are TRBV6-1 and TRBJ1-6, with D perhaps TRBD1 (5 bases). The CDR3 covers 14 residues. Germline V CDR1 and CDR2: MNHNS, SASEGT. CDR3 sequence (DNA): TGTGCCCGCAGTGAAAGGTCCAGGGATTCACCCCTCCACTTT. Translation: CARSERSRDSPLHF.

The CDR3 DNA reads as TGTGCCACCAGTAGGACTAGCGGAAGCACAGATACGCAGTATTTT. It encodes CATSRTSGSTDTQYF. J is TRBJ2-3 and V is TRBV24-1, with 10 bases aligning to TRBD2. The trim removed 6 bases at V and 0 bases at J, leaving 2 bases unmatched. Germline V gives CDR1 KGHDR, CDR2 SFDVKD. The CDR3 has 15 amino acids.

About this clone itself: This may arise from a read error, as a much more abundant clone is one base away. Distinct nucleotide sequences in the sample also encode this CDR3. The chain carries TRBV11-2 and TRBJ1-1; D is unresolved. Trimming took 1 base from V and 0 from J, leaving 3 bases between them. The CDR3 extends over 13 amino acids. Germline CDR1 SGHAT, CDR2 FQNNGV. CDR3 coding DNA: TGTGCCAGCAGCTTAGCCGTGAACACTGAAGCTTTCTTT. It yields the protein CASSLAVNTEAFF.

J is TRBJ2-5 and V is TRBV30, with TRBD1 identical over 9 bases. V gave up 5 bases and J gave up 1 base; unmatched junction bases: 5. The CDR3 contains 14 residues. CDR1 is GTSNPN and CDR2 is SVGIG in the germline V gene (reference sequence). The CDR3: CAWGTGTSQETQYF. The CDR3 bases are TGTGCCTGGGGGACAGGGACTTCCCAAGAGACCCAGTACTTC. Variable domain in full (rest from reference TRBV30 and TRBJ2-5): SQTIHQWPATLVQPVGSPLSLECTVEGTSNPNLYWYRQAAGRGLQLLFYSVGIGQISSEVPQNLSASRPQDRQFILSSKKLLLSDSGFYLCAWGTGTSQETQYFGPGTRLLVL.

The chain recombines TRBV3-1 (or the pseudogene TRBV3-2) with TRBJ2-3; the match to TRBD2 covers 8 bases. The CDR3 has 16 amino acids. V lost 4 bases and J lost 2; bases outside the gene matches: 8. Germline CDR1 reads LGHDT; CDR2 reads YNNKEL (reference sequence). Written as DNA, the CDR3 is TGTGCCAGCAGCCTAAGCGGGGGCCCCTTCACAGATACGCAGTATTTT. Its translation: CASSLSGGPFTDTQYF.

The CDR3 DNA sequence: TGTGCCAGCAGTGACTTCGGACAGGGGACTCCTCGGTATGGCTACACCTTC. Protein product: CASSDFGQGTPRYGYTF. The chain carries TRBV25-1 and TRBJ1-2; 9 bases are shared with TRBD1. J lost 5 bases, V lost 3 bases, and 13 bases had no gene match. The V gene's germline CDR1 is MGHDK and CDR2 SYGVNS. The CDR3 runs to 17 residues.